A selection of T cell receptor beta chains follows, all from one sample in a study of cytomegalovirus exposure and HLA in healthy donors. Sequencing used immunoSEQ multiplex PCR; TCRdb keeps in-frame clones, though not all of them. The repertoire has more than 65,000 clones, roughly 80% of them found once; the top ten carry less than 4%. Material for sequencing was PBMCs. The receptors derive from a man aged 35-49 years in good health and CMV-seronegative. The CDR3 runs from the conserved cysteine through the conserved F or W. The D gene is left open where the match is weak. Clone sizes are given selectively: once, few, many, or a class where the clone is expanded.

J: TRBJ1-1; size: few; D: .; V: TRBV4-1; DNA: TGCGCCAGCAGCCAAGTTACGGGGGTAGGGACTGAAGCTTTCTTT; CDR3: CASSQVTGVGTEAFF
J: TRBJ2-3; size: few; D: TRBD2; V: TRBV6-4; DNA: TGTGCCAGCAGTGAAGTAGCGGGGTCCACAGATACGCAGTATTTT; CDR3: CASSEVAGSTDTQYF
J: TRBJ1-1; size: .; D: .; V: TRBV9; DNA: TGTGCCAGCAGCCCGGAGGGAGGGTTGAATACTGAAGCTTTCTTT; CDR3: CASSPEGGLNTEAFF
J: TRBJ2-5; size: .; D: TRBD2; V: TRBV28; DNA: TGTGCCAGCGTCAGCGGGGGGGCCAGTGAGACCCAGTACTTC; CDR3: CASVSGGASETQYF
J: TRBJ2-2; size: .; D: TRBD2; V: TRBV29-1; DNA: TGCAGCGTTTCCAGCGGGGGTCCTAACACCGGGGAGCTGTTTTTT; CDR3: CSVSSGGPNTGELFF
J: TRBJ1-2; size: few; D: .; V: TRBV19; DNA: TGTGCCAGTAGTATAGTCCGGGAGGCGGACTATGGCTACACCTTC; CDR3: CASSIVREADYGYTF
J: TRBJ2-5; size: once; D: .; V: TRBV10-3; DNA: TGTGCCATCAGTGCACAGAGAGAGGAGACCCAGTACTTC; CDR3: CAISAQREETQYF
J: TRBJ1-1; size: .; D: TRBD1; V: TRBV7-3; DNA: TGTGCCAGCAGCACAACAGGGGCGAACACTGAAGCTTTCTTT; CDR3: CASSTTGANTEAFF
J: TRBJ2-6; size: .; D: .; V: TRBV11-2; DNA: TGTGCCAGCAGCTTAGCAACAGCCTCTGGGGCCAACGTCCTGACTTTC; CDR3: CASSLATASGANVLTF
J: TRBJ2-7; size: .; D: TRBD1; V: TRBV7-2; DNA: TGTGCCAGCACCAACCCGGCTGGGGGACAGGAGTATCTTAGCTACGAGCAGTACTTC; CDR3: CASTNPAGGQEYLSYEQYF
J: TRBJ2-3; size: .; D: .; V: TRBV9; DNA: TGTGCCAGCAGCGTTTTTGTTGGGACTGGAGGCACAGATACGCAGTATTTT; CDR3: CASSVFVGTGGTDTQYF
J: TRBJ2-1; size: .; D: TRBD1; V: TRBV7-2; DNA: TGTGCCAGCAGCTTCGGACAGGGAGACTACAATGAGCAGTTCTTC; CDR3: CASSFGQGDYNEQFF
J: TRBJ1-4; size: .; D: TRBD1; V: TRBV5-6; DNA: TGTGCCAGCAGCTTCTTCAGGGGGAGGCTTTCAACTAATGAAAAACTGTTTTTT; CDR3: CASSFFRGRLSTNEKLFF
J: TRBJ1-2; size: .; D: .; V: TRBV10-3; DNA: TGTGCCATCAGTGTACAGGGTGCTCTCTATGGCTACACCTTC; CDR3: CAISVQGALYGYTF
J: TRBJ2-7; size: .; D: TRBD1; V: TRBV18; DNA: TGTGCCAGCTCACGCGACCGGACAGGGCTGAGTGAGCAGTACTTC; CDR3: CASSRDRTGLSEQYF
J: TRBJ1-3; size: .; D: .; V: TRBV10-3; DNA: TGTGCCATCAGAGGAGACACTAGCTCCGGAAACACCATATATTTT; CDR3: CAIRGDTSSGNTIYF
J: TRBJ2-5; size: .; D: TRBD1; V: TRBV5-4; DNA: TGTGCCAGCAGCCAGGGACAGCCCCCTAGGGAGACCCAGTACTTC; CDR3: CASSQGQPPRETQYF
J: TRBJ2-2; size: .; D: TRBD1; V: TRBV5-1; DNA: TGCGCCAGCAGCGCGGGACAGGGCGGTACCGGGGAGCTGTTTTTT; CDR3: CASSAGQGGTGELFF
J: TRBJ2-3; size: few; D: TRBD1; V: TRBV19; DNA: TGTGCCAGTAGTATAGGTAGAGGGGGCGCATTGCATACGCAGTATTTT; CDR3: CASSIGRGGALHTQYF
J: TRBJ1-4; size: .; D: TRBD1; V: TRBV27; DNA: TGTGCCAGCAGTTTGGGAGGACAGGCGGAACGGAGCCGTGAAAAACTGTTTTTT; CDR3: CASSLGGQAERSREKLFF
J: TRBJ1-6; size: .; D: .; V: TRBV9; DNA: TGTGCCAGCAGCTTTGGGGGGGGTCATAATTCACCCCTCCACTTT; CDR3: CASSFGGGHNSPLHF
J: TRBJ1-1; size: .; D: TRBD1; V: TRBV5-1; DNA: TGCGCCAGCAGCGGCGGGGACAGGATGAACACTGAAGCTTCCTTT; CDR3: CASSGGDRMNTEASF
J: TRBJ1-5; size: .; D: .; V: TRBV7-8; DNA: TGTGCCAGCAGCTTATCTCGTAGAGGCCGAGATCAGCCCCAGCATTTT; CDR3: CASSLSRRGRDQPQHF
J: TRBJ1-5; size: .; D: .; V: TRBV30; DNA: TGTGCCTGGAGGGAAGGAGGGGTGGTTCAGCCCCAGCATTTT; CDR3: CAWREGGVVQPQHF
J: TRBJ1-2; size: .; D: .; V: TRBV2; DNA: TGTGCCAGCATTCCGGTCGTCTCGAACCGTAACTATGGCTACACCTTC; CDR3: CASIPVVSNRNYGYTF
J: TRBJ1-1; size: few; D: .; V: TRBV27; DNA: TGTGCCAGCAATGTAAGGGGATTTAACACTGAAGCTTTCTTT; CDR3: CASNVRGFNTEAFF
J: TRBJ1-2; size: .; D: .; V: TRBV18; DNA: TGTGCCAGCTCACCAGGGGAGGGTGGCTACACCTTC; CDR3: CASSPGEGGYTF
J: TRBJ1-2; size: .; D: TRBD1; V: TRBV7-2; DNA: TGTGCCAGCAGCTTAGTAGGGGACAGCTATGGCTACACCTTC; CDR3: CASSLVGDSYGYTF
J: TRBJ2-7; size: .; D: .; V: TRBV6-1; DNA: TGTGCCAGCAGTGAACAAAACGGGATCTCCTACGAGCAGTACTTC; CDR3: CASSEQNGISYEQYF